These 9 T cell receptor beta chains share one sample of origin, sequenced in a study of T-cell memory formation after mild COVID-19. TCRdb re-called the 5' RACE reads with MiXCR, one entry per CDR3 protein. The table lists roughly 400,000 distinct CDR3 sequences, 20% to 25% of them singletons. What was sequenced was PBMCs or a T cell subset sorted from them (not recorded which). The receptors were sampled from an adult woman who had mild COVID-19 (a few samples of this study predate the infection). Cell type and time point are not known.

The chain combines TRBV20-1 with TRBJ2-3; 7 bases agree with TRBD2. Trimming took 0 bases from V and 0 from J; bases not matched to a gene: 6. This CDR3 is built from 16 residues. Germline V gene sequence: CDR1 DFQATT, CDR2 SNEGSKA (reference sequence). In DNA form, the CDR3 reads TGCAGTGCTAGAGAGCCAGCGGGGTATAGCACAGATACGCAGTATTTT. This translates into CSAREPAGYSTDTQYF.

This clonotype came up once. This chain uses TRBV7-9 with TRBJ1-2, with TRBD1 identical over 8 bases. The V segment lost 3 bases and the J segment 1 base; nucleotides outside the gene matches: 1. CDR1 and CDR2 (germline): SEHNR, FQNEAQ (reference sequence). The CDR3 has 14 residues. The CDR3 here is CASSLTGDNYGYTF. The CDR3 DNA sequence: TGTGCCAGCAGCTTGACAGGGGATAACTATGGCTACACCTTC.

About this clonotype itself: A read error may account for a junction end that differs from germline. The rearrangement links TRBV27 to TRBJ1-2; 9 bases line up with TRBD1. There are 16 residues in the CDR3. Germline V lookup: CDR1 MNHEY, CDR2 SMNVEV (reference sequence). CDR3 protein: CASSLSGTGGWYGDTF. CDR3 nucleotides: TGTGCCAGCAGTTTAAGCGGCACAGGGGGCTGGTATGGCGACACCTTC.

At least ten counts were recorded for this clonotype. The chain links TRBV12-3 or TRBV12-4 to TRBJ2-1, with 10 bases fitting TRBD2. CDR3 length: 15 residues. J lost 8 bases, V lost 2 bases, and 6 bases had no gene match. In DNA form, the CDR3 reads TGTGCCAGCAGTTTAAGGGTAGCGGGAGGCGATGAGCAGTTCTTC. Its translation: CASSLRVAGGDEQFF.

This clonotype came up a few times. The gene calls are TRBV6-5 and TRBJ1-1; tentatively, D is TRBD1 (6 bases). Between the trimmed V and J ends, which lost 0 bases and 1 base, there was a span of 9 bases. CDR1 is MNHEY and CDR2 is SVGAGI in the germline V gene. The length of the CDR3 is 15 residues. The CDR3: CASSYSQGANTEAFF. Written as DNA, the CDR3 is TGTGCCAGCAGTTACTCACAGGGAGCGAACACTGAAGCTTTCTTT.

The chain joins TRBV7-9 to TRBJ2-2; D uncertain. Germline V gene lookup returns CDR1 SEHNR and CDR2 FQNEAQ (reference sequence). V was trimmed by 1 base and J by 5 bases, leaving 17 bases between them. The CDR3 is made up of 17 amino acids. The CDR3, as DNA: TGTGCCAGCAGCTTAGAGGCCCGGGCTGAATCAACCGGGGAGCTGTTTTTT. As protein: CASSLEARAESTGELFF.

The rearrangement uses TRBV7-9 and TRBJ1-2, with a tentative D call TRBD1 (6 bases). Germline CDR1 SEHNR, CDR2 FQNEAQ (reference sequence). This CDR3 spans 14 amino acids. V shed 1 base and J shed 8 bases, with 14 bases lying between them. Here the CDR3 DNA reads TGTGCCAGCAGCTTAGAAGGCGGCAGGGGCGGCTACACCTTC. It is translated as CASSLEGGRGGYTF. Filled out from reference TRBV7-9 and TRBJ1-2, the complete variable domain reads DTGVSQNPRHKITKRGQNVTFRCDPISEHNRLYWYRQTLGQGPEFLTYFQNEAQLEKSRLLSDRFSAERPKGSFSTLEIQRTEQGDSAMYLCASSLEGGRGGYTFGSGTRLTVV.

This clonotype occurred once. The chain is built from TRBV18 and TRBJ2-7, with TRBD2 identical over 13 bases. The CDR3 has 18 amino acids. Germline loops: CDR1 KGHSH, CDR2 LQKENI. V lost 3 bases and J lost 1; bases outside the gene matches: 9. The CDR3 loop is CASSPMTSGRYLSYEQYF. As DNA, the CDR3 is TGTGCCAGCTCACCGATGACTAGCGGGAGGTATCTATCCTACGAGCAGTACTTC.

This clonotype was observed once. The chain employs TRBV11-2 and TRBJ1-2; 7 bases align to TRBD1. The germline gives CDR1 SGHAT, CDR2 FQNNGV. V dropped 0 bases and J dropped 0; count of bases not matched to a gene: 4. This CDR3 contains 16 residues. CDR3 region: CASSLEPGTANYGYTF. The CDR3 bases are TGTGCCAGCAGCTTAGAACCCGGGACAGCTAACTATGGCTACACCTTC.